These 29 T cell receptor beta chains originate from one sample sequenced in a study of T cell repertoires in cytomegalovirus infection. TCRdb ran MiXCR on the reads and lists one entry per CDR3 protein. The profile shows about 500,000 distinct CDR3 sequences, 30% to 35% of them singletons. These receptors' targets are unknown. This specimen was cultured PBMCs, taken from culture after CMV antigen stimulation. Every receptor here comes from a human donor in good health (CMV status not recorded). Some clones in this sample may be carry-over from other donors' samples.

This rearrangement joins TRBV6-6 to TRBJ2-7; TRBD2 agrees at 7 bases. The germline V gene encodes CDR1 MNHNY and CDR2 SVGAGI (reference sequence). There are 15 residues in the CDR3. V trimming: 6 bases; J trimming: 1 base; junction bases outside the gene matches: 9. The DNA of the CDR3 is TGTGCCAGCAGGTCCGTAGCGGGTCTTTCCTACGAGCAGTACTTC. Translation: CASRSVAGLSYEQYF.

This clonotype showed up just a few times. This rearrangement joins TRBV19 to TRBJ2-3; the D call may be TRBD1 or TRBD2 (5 bases each). The CDR3 extends over 13 amino acids. Trimming pared 7 bases from V and 5 bases from J, leaving 13 bases between. Germline V CDR1 and CDR2: LNHDA, SQIVND (reference sequence). This chain's CDR3 is CASTPGTVDTQYF. CDR3 DNA sequence: TGTGCCAGTACCCCCGGGACCGTAGATACGCAGTATTTT.

This clonotype was seen repeatedly, ten times or more. V usage is TRBV5-4 and J usage is TRBJ2-1, with 13 bases fitting TRBD2. The V gene end was trimmed by 0 bases and the J gene end by 9 bases; junction bases not matched to a gene: 6. This CDR3 has 16 residues. Germline CDR1 and CDR2: SGHNT and YYREEE (reference sequence). For the CDR3, the DNA is TGTGCCAGCAGCTTGGGAGGGACTAGCGGGATTTTTGAGCAGTTCTTC. Residues: CASSLGGTSGIFEQFF.

There are a few counts of this clonotype. The genes are TRBV6-2 or TRBV6-3 and TRBJ2-2; TRBD2 matches at 10 bases. Germline assignment: CDR1 MNHEY and CDR2 SVGEGT. The CDR3 is made up of 17 amino acids. V was pared by 0 bases and J by 1 base, with 2 bases of the junction left unmatched. Written as DNA, the CDR3 is TGTGCCAGCAGTTACTCTACTAGCGGGAAGAACACCGGGGAGCTGTTTTTT. Amino acid sequence: CASSYSTSGKNTGELFF.

In its sample, this clonotype was seen a few times. The chain employs TRBV28 and TRBJ2-3, with TRBD1 matching 7 bases. The ends lost 6 bases at V and 2 bases at J; junction bases unmatched: 8. Germline V gene data show CDR1 as MDHEN and CDR2 as SYDVKM. CDR3 length: 15 amino acids. CDR3 sequence (DNA): TGTGCCAGCAGCAGTACCGGGACAGACACAGATACGCAGTATTTT. Protein: CASSSTGTDTDTQYF.

The chain joins TRBV7-3 to TRBJ2-3; no definite D call. V dropped 2 bases and J dropped 9 bases, with 9 bases sitting between them. The CDR3 sequence is 12 residues long. CDR1 is SGHTA, CDR2 FQGTGA, per germline. The CDR3 here is CASSLGFITQYF. CDR3 in DNA: TGTGCCAGCAGCTTAGGCTTTATAACGCAGTATTTT.

This clonotype turned up a few times. This chain uses TRBV7-3 with TRBJ2-7; D is ambiguous. CDR3 length: 14 amino acids. From germline, CDR1 is SGHTA and CDR2 FQGTGA. V lost 3 bases, J lost 2 bases, and 11 bases lay in between. The CDR3: CASSLHYGAYEQYF. The CDR3, as DNA: TGTGCCAGCAGCTTGCACTATGGGGCCTACGAGCAGTACTTC.

This clonotype was observed a single time. The chain has TRBV28 and TRBJ2-3; D is possibly TRBD2 (6 bases). Germline V lookup: CDR1 MDHEN, CDR2 SYDVKM. The CDR3 has 15 residues. Trimming removed 7 bases at V and 2 bases at J, with 16 bases between. The CDR3 protein is CASTDSGGITDTQYF. CDR3 nucleotides: TGTGCCAGCACCGATAGCGGAGGTATCACAGATACGCAGTATTTT.

A single count supports this clonotype. This chain links TRBV11-3 with TRBJ2-5; TRBD2 matches at 7 bases. CDR3 length equals 15 residues. Germline trimming cut 5 bases from V and 5 bases from J; bases unmatched to any gene: 11. CDR1 and CDR2 (germline): SGHNT, YENEEA. CDR3 sequence (DNA): TGTGCCAGCAGCATCAATTCGGGACTAATGGAGACCCAGTACTTC. This gives the protein CASSINSGLMETQYF.

The chain links TRBV11-2 to TRBJ2-2; D perhaps matches TRBD2 (7 bases). The germline gives CDR1 SGHAT, CDR2 FQNNGV. This CDR3 has 16 residues. Trimming removed 5 bases at V and 4 bases at J, with 17 bases between. CDR3 amino acids: CASSRPRGGPTGELFF. The CDR3 DNA reads TGTGCCAGCAGCCGACCAAGGGGGGGGCCCACCGGGGAGCTGTTTTTT.

This clonotype was counted only a few times. The J gene is TRBJ1-1, the V gene TRBV10-1; TRBD1 matches at 8 bases. This CDR3 spans 13 amino acids. Germline trimming cut 3 bases from V and 8 bases from J; bases unmatched to any gene: 5. The germline V gene has CDR1 WNHNN and CDR2 SYGVQD (reference sequence). CDR3 sequence reads: CASSDGQGLEAFF. The CDR3 bases are TGCGCCAGCAGTGATGGACAGGGCTTGGAAGCTTTCTTT.

In its sample, this clonotype was seen many times. The chain combines TRBV7-6 with TRBJ2-5, with TRBD2 as a possible D gene (5 bases). The CDR3 covers 15 residues. Between the trimmed V and J ends, which lost 0 bases and 4 bases, there was a span of 12 bases. Per germline, CDR1 SGHVS and CDR2 FNYEAQ. The CDR3 bases are TGTGCCAGCAGCTTAGCAGTAGGTCGGGGAGAGACCCAGTACTTC. Protein sequence: CASSLAVGRGETQYF.

The chain carries TRBV28 and TRBJ1-2; 7 positions match TRBD1. Trimming at V came to 3 bases and at J to 9 bases, leaving 19 bases not matched to a gene. The CDR3 length is 17 residues. Per germline, CDR1 MDHEN and CDR2 SYDVKM. The CDR3 protein is CASSLPGQGTGAHCYTF. CDR3 DNA: TGTGCCAGCAGTTTGCCGGGCCAGGGTACAGGGGCGCACTGCTACACCTTC.

The V and J genes are TRBV28 and TRBJ1-5; D is unclear. This CDR3 has 16 amino acids. V was pared by 5 bases and J by 1 base, with 15 bases between. The V gene's germline CDR1 is MDHEN and CDR2 SYDVKM. The CDR3, as DNA: TGTGCCAGCAGTACCTACAGCTTGGGGAGCAATCAGCCCCAGCATTTT. This gives the protein CASSTYSLGSNQPQHF.

J is TRBJ1-5 and V is TRBV27; 7 bases map to TRBD1. This CDR3 is 14 amino acids long. CDR1 is MNHEY and CDR2 is SMNVEV in the germline V gene (reference sequence). V gave up 5 bases and J gave up 4 bases; unmatched junction bases: 5. CDR3 DNA sequence: TGTGCCAGCAGTCCAGGACAGGTGAATCAGCCCCAGCATTTT. Translating it yields CASSPGQVNQPQHF.

This CDR3 reads CASSDRGYNSPLHF. The CDR3 nucleotides read TGTGCCAGCAGTGACAGGGGGTATAATTCACCCCTCCACTTT. V usage is TRBV27 and J usage is TRBJ1-6, with 9 bases lining up with TRBD1. The germline CDR1 and CDR2 sequences are MNHEY and SMNVEV (reference sequence). Trimming removed 5 bases from V and 4 bases from J; junction bases left unmatched: 0. CDR3 length: 14 residues.

The chain is built from TRBV4-3 and TRBJ2-6; perhaps TRBD1 as D (6 bases). CDR1 is LGHNA, CDR2 YSLEER, per germline. The germline V and J ends were trimmed by 4 bases and 0 bases, with 19 bases remaining between them. CDR3 length: 19 amino acids. The CDR3 reads CASSRASRDTTSGANVLTF. CDR3 in DNA: TGCGCCAGCAGCCGGGCGTCCCGGGACACAACCTCTGGGGCCAACGTCCTGACTTTC.

This clonotype was picked up a small number of times. The genes are TRBV6-2 or TRBV6-3 and TRBJ2-7; 9 nucleotides match TRBD1. The CDR3 covers 15 residues. Germline lookup yields CDR1 MNHEY and CDR2 SVGEGT. Trimming removed 2 bases from V and 4 bases from J; junction bases left unmatched: 6. CDR3 sequence reads: CASSYPDRGVYEQYF. The CDR3 region has the DNA TGTGCCAGCAGTTACCCTGACAGGGGGGTTTACGAGCAGTACTTC.

This clonotype was picked up many times. The genes are TRBV11-3 and TRBJ2-1; the D gene is possibly TRBD2 (6 bases). Germline lookup yields CDR1 SGHNT and CDR2 YENEEA. The CDR3 length is 13 residues. V was shortened by 7 bases and J by 9 bases, with 16 bases between the two germline ends. The CDR3 region is CASKRRAGSEQFF. The CDR3, as DNA: TGTGCCAGCAAACGGAGGGCGGGGAGTGAGCAGTTCTTC.

This chain uses TRBV20-1 with TRBJ2-3, with 7 bases that match TRBD1. From germline, CDR1 is DFQATT and CDR2 SNEGSKA (reference sequence). This CDR3 spans 14 amino acids. The junction had 5 bases not matched to a gene; V was cut back by 3 bases and J by 2 bases. CDR3 bases: TGCAGTGCTAGTGAGCAGGGGGTCACAGATACGCAGTATTTT. Translating it yields CSASEQGVTDTQYF.

The chain couples TRBV7-2 to TRBJ1-6; the D is unclear. Germline CDR1 SGHTA, CDR2 FQGNSA. This CDR3 has 16 residues. V lost 2 bases and J 5 bases, leaving 13 bases between the germline ends. The CDR3 is CASSLRSPADNSPLHF. The CDR3 DNA follows: TGTGCCAGCAGCTTAAGGTCCCCGGCGGATAATTCACCCCTCCACTTT.

The chain carries TRBV28 and TRBJ2-3; 11 bases map to TRBD2. The J segment lost 5 bases and the V segment lost 4 bases, leaving 8 bases of the junction unmatched. The CDR3 spans 16 residues. Germline V gene sequence: CDR1 MDHEN, CDR2 SYDVKM. The CDR3 spells CASSSSGRFFRDTQYF. The CDR3 nucleotides read TGTGCCAGCAGTTCTAGCGGGAGGTTCTTCAGAGATACGCAGTATTTT.

The rearrangement links TRBV7-2 to TRBJ2-3; D not certain. The CDR3 has 16 amino acids. Trimming shortened V by 4 bases and J by 5 bases, and 19 bases separated the two germline ends. Germline V gene data show CDR1 as SGHTA and CDR2 as FQGNSA. The chain's CDR3 is CASSSLSRRQRDTQYF. As DNA, the CDR3 is TGTGCCAGCAGCTCACTTAGTAGGCGCCAGAGAGATACGCAGTATTTT.

This clonotype was seen only a few times. The chain is built from TRBV7-2 and TRBJ1-1; D not resolved. With 7 bases removed from V and 6 bases from J, the gap between germline ends came to 15 bases. The CDR3 length is 13 residues. Germline lookup yields CDR1 SGHTA and CDR2 FQGNSA. CDR3 residues: CASMRNLAPEAFF. CDR3 nucleotides: TGTGCCAGCATGAGAAATCTGGCCCCTGAAGCTTTCTTT.

The J gene is TRBJ2-7, the V gene TRBV5-5; TRBD2 matches at 9 bases. Germline V lookup: CDR1 SGHKS, CDR2 YYEKEE (reference sequence). The CDR3 has 18 residues. The V segment lost 2 bases and the J segment 3 bases; nucleotides outside the gene matches: 15. DNA of the CDR3: TGTGCCAGCAGCTTCGGCCTAGCGGGACTTAGAGTGTACTACGAGCAGTACGTC. This encodes CASSFGLAGLRVYYEQYV.

V usage is TRBV29-1 and J usage is TRBJ2-1; D not certain. The CDR3 extends over 14 amino acids. V shed 6 bases and J shed 3 bases, with 15 bases lying between them. Germline V gene sequence: CDR1 SQVTM, CDR2 ANQGSEA. The CDR3 sequence: CSVAKSGVYNEQFF. For the CDR3, the DNA is TGCAGCGTGGCAAAGAGTGGTGTCTACAATGAGCAGTTCTTC.

This chain joins TRBV12-3 or TRBV12-4 and TRBJ2-5, with TRBD2 matching 7 bases. The CDR3 runs to 18 residues. V lost 0 bases and J lost 4; bases outside the gene matches: 14. CDR3 in DNA: TGTGCCAGCAGTTTAGCGCCTATTCGCACTAGCGTGGGAGAGACCCAGTACTTC. Translated: CASSLAPIRTSVGETQYF.

This chain connects TRBV28 to TRBJ1-4; maybe TRBD1 (6 bases). CDR1 is MDHEN and CDR2 is SYDVKM in the germline V gene. Trimming pared 4 bases from V and 5 bases from J, leaving 17 bases between. This CDR3 spans 16 amino acids. CDR3 DNA: TGTGCCAGCAGTTCTTACATCGGGGGGCTCAATGAAAAACTGTTTTTT. Its translation: CASSSYIGGLNEKLFF.

The CDR3 reads CASTGQYGYTF. The CDR3 DNA reads as TGTGCCAGCACTGGACAGTACGGCTACACCTTC. This rearrangement joins TRBV6-2 or TRBV6-3 to TRBJ1-2, with a weak D call TRBD1 (6 bases). V lost 7 bases and J 8 bases, leaving 11 bases between the germline ends. Germline CDR1 reads MNHEY; CDR2 reads SVGEGT. This CDR3 region has 11 residues.